This entry is about one T cell receptor (beta chain). Repertoires were generated with immunoSEQ multiplex PCR, while TCRdb's copy carries only in-frame clones and drops some. Of about 72,000 clones in the sample, 70% to 90% were seen once. This sample is drawn from a study of T cell responses to AZD1222 COVID-19 vaccine. The source of this sequence is an adult who received the AZD1222 COVID-19 vaccine. Specimen: peripheral blood, collected 28 days after the second AZD1222 dose.

As DNA, the CDR3 is TGTGCCAGCAGCCCCCTAGGGCAGGGCGGGGAGCTGTTTTTT. Its protein product is CASSPLGQGGELFF. J is TRBJ2-2 and V is TRBV9; possible D gene TRBD1, 5 bases. CDR3 length: 14 amino acids. The germline V gene encodes CDR1 SGDLS and CDR2 YYNGEE. V shed 4 bases and J shed 7 bases, with 14 bases lying between them.